The 32 T cell receptor beta chains below come from one sample, sequenced in a study of vaccination and CD4 T cells after COVID-19. Treatment indicated: roughly ten-day PBMC culture with coronavirus spike peptide pools or control peptides (ViraFEST assay). The Oncomine TCR Beta short-read assay was what sequenced the DNA obtained from cultured CD4+ T cells. TCRdb re-called the PCR reads with MiXCR, one entry per CDR3 protein. The sample carries 7,000 to 9,000 distinct CDR3 sequences, 73% recorded once. These TCRs' antigens remain unknown. Sequenced sample: CD4+ T cells from blood, cultured in vitro. The origin of the receptors is a human donor who had recovered from COVID-19.

This clonotype was seen more than once but under ten times. The chain links TRBV2 to TRBJ1-1; TRBD1 agrees at 8 bases. CDR3 length equals 15 residues. Germline assignment: CDR1 SNHLY and CDR2 FYNNEI. The V segment lost 7 bases and the J segment 0 bases; nucleotides outside the gene matches: 7. In nucleotides, the CDR3 is TGTGCCAGCACCAGGGACAGGCCTATGAACACTGAAGCTTTCTTT. This sequence encodes CASTRDRPMNTEAFF.

The chain has TRBV28 and TRBJ1-2; 8 nucleotides match TRBD1. The CDR3 sequence is 15 residues long. Trimming removed 2 bases from V and 4 bases from J; junction bases left unmatched: 6. Germline lookup yields CDR1 MDHEN and CDR2 SYDVKM. This CDR3 reads CASSLHTDRAYGYTF. The CDR3 DNA reads TGTGCCAGCAGTTTACACACGGACAGGGCCTATGGCTACACCTTC.

This clonotype was found once. The chain employs TRBV12-3 or TRBV12-4 and TRBJ1-2; D not certain. The CDR3 sequence is 10 residues long. The ends were cut back, 10 bases at V and 8 bases at J, with 11 bases in the middle. The CDR3 region is CAIFGRGYTF. The CDR3, as DNA: TGTGCCATATTTGGGAGAGGCTACACCTTC.

V usage is TRBV24-1 and J usage is TRBJ2-2, with 9 bases identical to TRBD2. V lost 5 bases to trimming and J lost 4 bases; unmatched junction nucleotides: 4. In germline, CDR1 is KGHDR, CDR2 SFDVKD. This CDR3 has 15 amino acids. CDR3 sequence reads: CATSGAGGATGELFF. The CDR3 DNA is TGTGCCACCAGTGGAGCGGGAGGTGCCACCGGGGAGCTGTTTTTT.

The J gene is TRBJ2-5, the V gene TRBV10-1; 8 bases match TRBD2. J was trimmed by 3 bases and V by 11 bases; bases with no gene match: 2. The CDR3 sequence is 11 residues long. Germline V gene data show CDR1 as WNHNN and CDR2 as SYGVQD (reference sequence). CDR3 protein: CADSGKETQYF. CDR3 in DNA: TGCGCCGATAGCGGGAAAGAGACCCAGTACTTC.

This chain uses TRBV20-1 with TRBJ1-2; possibly TRBD1 for D (6 bases). This CDR3 spans 13 amino acids. Germline V gene sequence: CDR1 DFQATT, CDR2 SNEGSKA (reference sequence). V lost 5 bases and J 0 bases, leaving 10 bases between the germline ends. The CDR3 DNA sequence: TGCAGTGCTCCTGACAGGTCTAACTATGGCTACACCTTC. Translating gives CSAPDRSNYGYTF.

The chain uses TRBV21-1 and TRBJ1-2; TRBD1 is the table's D call and was not checked against the DNA. TRBV21-1 is tagged as a pseudogene. There are 17 residues in the CDR3. The CDR3 DNA reads TGTGCCAGCAACCAACCCGGGACAGGAAACGCTAACTATGGCTACACCTTC. It is translated as CASNQPGTGNANYGYTF.

The chain combines TRBV2 with TRBJ1-1, with a tentative D call TRBD1 (5 bases). V lost 6 bases to trimming and J lost 7 bases, with 9 bases between them. CDR1 and CDR2 from the germline V gene are SNHLY and FYNNEI. This CDR3 is 11 amino acids long. The CDR3 here is CASRGRLEAFF. CDR3 DNA: TGTGCCAGCAGGGGACGCCTTGAAGCTTTCTTT.

A few counts support this clonotype. The genes are TRBV7-9 and TRBJ2-1, with TRBD2 matching over 11 bases. The CDR3 length is 17 residues. V shed 6 bases, J shed 8 bases, and the junction held 15 bases outside the gene matches. Germline V gene data show CDR1 as SEHNR and CDR2 as FQNEAQ (reference sequence). CDR3 coding DNA: TGTGCCAGCAGACGCCTAAATAGCGGGAGGGCCATCGATGAGCAGTTCTTC. This sequence encodes CASRRLNSGRAIDEQFF.

The chain is built from TRBV20-1 and TRBJ2-7, with D maybe TRBD2 (6 bases). This CDR3 region has 16 residues. V lost 0 bases and J 3 bases, leaving 18 bases between the germline ends. Germline CDR1 and CDR2: DFQATT and SNEGSKA (reference sequence). CDR3 loop: CSARDETGRGVYEQYF. The CDR3 nucleotides are TGCAGTGCTAGAGATGAAACGGGACGCGGGGTCTACGAGCAGTACTTC.

This rearrangement joins TRBV9 to TRBJ1-1, with TRBD1 matching 9 bases. Germline V lookup: CDR1 SGDLS, CDR2 YYNGEE. With V trimmed by 0 bases and J by 6 bases, 3 bases remained unmatched. This CDR3 has 14 residues. The CDR3 loop reads CASSVAGQGSEAFF. Written as DNA, the CDR3 is TGTGCCAGCAGCGTAGCGGGACAGGGATCTGAAGCTTTCTTT.

The V and J genes are TRBV24-1 and TRBJ1-5, with D perhaps TRBD1 (6 bases). The CDR3 length is 19 residues. The V end was cut by 0 bases, the J end by 2 bases, with 19 bases between. CDR1 KGHDR and CDR2 SFDVKD come from the germline V gene. CDR3 DNA: TGTGCCACCAGTGATTTGGTGGTGAGGGGGGTACGCGGCAATCAGCCCCAGCATTTT. Protein sequence: CATSDLVVRGVRGNQPQHF.

The rearrangement links TRBV11-3 to TRBJ2-7; 7 bases are shared with TRBD1. Per the germline V gene, CDR1 is SGHNT and CDR2 is YENEEA. The CDR3 runs 16 residues. V was pared by 6 bases and J by 0 bases, with 11 bases of the junction left unmatched. CDR3 region: CASSPRDSTFSYEQYF. DNA for the CDR3: TGTGCCAGCAGTCCTAGGGACAGCACTTTCTCCTACGAGCAGTACTTC. Variable domain in full (rest from reference TRBV11-3 and TRBJ2-7): EAGVVQSPRYKIIEKKQPVAFWCNPISGHNTLYWYLQNLGQGPELLIRYENEEAVDDSQLPKDRFSAERLKGVDSTLKIQPAELGDSAVYLCASSPRDSTFSYEQYFGPGTRLTVT.

This clonotype was seen only a few times. This chain links TRBV6-5 with TRBJ1-2, with TRBD1 as a possible D gene (6 bases). CDR3 length: 14 residues. V shed 0 bases and J shed 6 bases, with 11 bases lying between them. Germline V gene data show CDR1 as MNHEY and CDR2 as SVGAGI. The CDR3 region is CASSYSQDSHGYTF. The DNA of the CDR3 is TGTGCCAGCAGTTACTCTCAGGACAGTCATGGCTACACCTTC.

This clonotype appeared a few times. Written as DNA, the CDR3 is TGTGCCAGTAACACAGAACCTAATTCACCCCTCCACTTT. Protein product: CASNTEPNSPLHF. This chain connects TRBV6-1 to TRBJ1-6; D remains unclear. This CDR3 has 13 amino acids. From germline, CDR1 is MNHNS and CDR2 SASEGT. V was pared by 9 bases and J by 6 bases, with 12 bases between.

The chain is built from TRBV2 and TRBJ1-1, with D hard to call. CDR1 is SNHLY, CDR2 FYNNEI, per germline. The CDR3 runs to 15 residues. Deletions cut 8 bases from V and 0 bases from J, with 16 bases between. The CDR3 nucleotides read TGTGCCAGCGGGGAACAGAGCTCGATGAACACTGAAGCTTTCTTT. Protein sequence: CASGEQSSMNTEAFF.

This rearrangement joins TRBV7-9 to TRBJ1-6; D gene ambiguous. Trimming took off 5 bases at V and 7 bases at J, with 12 bases between the two ends. Germline-derived CDR1 and CDR2 are SEHNR and FQNEAQ (reference sequence). This CDR3 is 14 amino acids long. CDR3 region: CASSGGQENSPLHF. The CDR3 nucleotides are TGTGCCAGCAGCGGAGGGCAGGAAAATTCACCCCTCCACTTT.

The J gene is TRBJ2-7, the V gene TRBV27; D possibly uses TRBD1 or TRBD2 (5 bases each). CDR1 is MNHEY, CDR2 SMNVEV, per germline (reference sequence). CDR3 length equals 16 residues. V was clipped by 7 bases and J by 0 bases, with 19 bases between them. The DNA for the CDR3 is TGTGCCAGCAAGAGAGGGGCACTCCCTGCCTCCTACGAGCAGTACTTC. Translated, it gives CASKRGALPASYEQYF.

The chain carries TRBV6-1 and TRBJ1-1, with D perhaps matching TRBD1 (6 bases). The V gene lost 7 bases and the J gene lost 4 bases, with 19 bases spanning the gap. The CDR3 has 15 residues. Germline values: CDR1 MNHNS, CDR2 SASEGT. DNA for the CDR3: TGTGCCAGCATCCCCCCCCTGGGGGGGCGCACTGAAGCTTTCTTT. Its translation is CASIPPLGGRTEAFF.

The chain joins TRBV28 to TRBJ2-6; D possibly corresponds to TRBD2 (7 bases). The CDR3 has 19 residues. Deletions cut 3 bases from V and 1 base from J, with 19 bases between. Per germline, CDR1 MDHEN and CDR2 SYDVKM. CDR3 nucleotides: TGTGCCAGCAGTTTGTTGGGGGGGGCGGGGTTTTCTGGGGCCAACGTCCTGACTTTC. It translates to CASSLLGGAGFSGANVLTF.

The rearrangement joins TRBV4-2 to TRBJ2-1, with 9 bases fitting TRBD2. The CDR3 totals 17 residues. Germline CDR1 LGHNA, CDR2 YNFKEQ. The junction had 7 bases not matched to a gene; V was cut back by 0 bases and J by 4 bases. In DNA, the CDR3 is TGTGCCAGCAGCCAAGAATCGGGAGCGGGAGGTTACAATGAGCAGTTCTTC. Translation gives CASSQESGAGGYNEQFF.

The chain carries TRBV20-1 and TRBJ2-1, with D hard to call. Germline V gene sequence: CDR1 DFQATT, CDR2 SNEGSKA (reference sequence). Trimming removed 1 base at V and 2 bases at J, with 15 bases between. This CDR3 region has 16 residues. For the CDR3, the DNA is TGCAGTGCTAGAGCTCTCGGCGCCCGCGCCTACAATGAGCAGTTCTTC. Translation: CSARALGARAYNEQFF.

This sequence joins TRBV6-1 and TRBJ1-5; no firm D call. Germline V gene sequence: CDR1 MNHNS, CDR2 SASEGT. V was pared by 6 bases and J by 0 bases, with 6 bases between. This CDR3 region has 13 residues. The CDR3 region is CASRAYSNQPQHF. The CDR3 nucleotides read TGTGCCAGCAGAGCCTATAGCAATCAGCCCCAGCATTTT.

The rearrangement links TRBV30 to TRBJ1-1; D is ambiguous. This CDR3 comprises 13 residues. V lost 4 bases to trimming and J lost 2 bases, with 11 bases between them. The germline V gene encodes CDR1 GTSNPN and CDR2 SVGIG (reference sequence). The CDR3 sequence is CAWITGFNTEAFF. Here the CDR3 DNA reads TGTGCCTGGATTACGGGGTTTAACACTGAAGCTTTCTTT. The full variable domain, in which reference TRBV30 and TRBJ1-1 provide the parts outside the CDR3, is SQTIHQWPATLVQPVGSPLSLECTVEGTSNPNLYWYRQAAGRGLQLLFYSVGIGQISSEVPQNLSASRPQDRQFILSSKKLLLSDSGFYLCAWITGFNTEAFFGQGTRLTVV.

The chain uses TRBV6-5 and TRBJ2-1, with TRBD2 matching over 11 bases. V was pared by 4 bases and J by 14 bases, with 1 base of the junction left unmatched. From germline, CDR1 is MNHEY and CDR2 SVGAGI. The CDR3 covers 11 residues. For the CDR3, the DNA is TGTGCCAGCAGTTTAGCGGGAGGGGAGTTCTTC. This codes for CASSLAGGEFF.

The CDR3, as DNA: TGCAGCGTTACGACAGGACTGAGGGCCGGTACGCAGTATTTT. Protein: CSVTTGLRAGTQYF. This chain links TRBV29-1 with TRBJ2-3, with D possibly being TRBD1 (6 bases). This CDR3 has 14 amino acids. Trimming removed 5 bases from V and 8 bases from J, with 20 bases in between. Per germline, CDR1 SQVTM and CDR2 ANQGSEA.

The chain employs TRBV7-8 and TRBJ2-7; possibly TRBD1 for D (6 bases). The germline V gene has CDR1 SGHVS and CDR2 FQNEAQ. The CDR3 extends over 15 amino acids. Trimming took off 8 bases at V and 3 bases at J, with 20 bases between the two ends. This CDR3 reads CASSPTGHLDYEQYF. DNA of the CDR3: TGTGCCAGCTCACCAACGGGACACCTGGACTACGAGCAGTACTTC.

J is TRBJ2-5 and V is TRBV24-1; 8 nucleotides align to TRBD1. Germline-derived CDR1 and CDR2 are KGHDR and SFDVKD. Trimming took 5 bases from V and 5 from J; bases not matched to a gene: 9. This CDR3 is 15 amino acids long. In DNA form, the CDR3 reads TGTGCCACCAGTGTGGGTGACAGGGGCGCGGAGACCCAGTACTTC. It codes for CATSVGDRGAETQYF.

This rearrangement joins TRBV7-3 to TRBJ2-3; a weak D match, TRBD2 (6 bases). The CDR3 is 15 amino acids. V was clipped by 5 bases and J by 6 bases, with 18 bases between them. Germline V CDR1 and CDR2: SGHTA, FQGTGA. CDR3 DNA sequence: TGTGCCAGCAGCCCCGCGGGGCAGGGCGGGGATACGCAGTATTTT. Its translation is CASSPAGQGGDTQYF.

The genes are TRBV24-1 and TRBJ1-2, with D maybe TRBD1 (5 bases). Germline CDR1 KGHDR, CDR2 SFDVKD. Trimming took off 6 bases at V and 3 bases at J, with 10 bases between the two ends. This CDR3 contains 13 residues. The CDR3 loop reads CATSPGGDYGYTF. The CDR3 DNA reads as TGTGCCACCAGTCCCGGAGGGGACTATGGCTACACCTTC.

The chain uses TRBV20-1 and TRBJ1-6; 7 bases fit TRBD1. The trim removed 5 bases at V and 4 bases at J, leaving 5 bases unmatched. The germline gives CDR1 DFQATT, CDR2 SNEGSKA (reference sequence). The CDR3 length is 14 residues. CDR3 bases: TGCAGTGCTGCCCCGGGACAGTATAATTCACCCCTCCACTTT. It translates to CSAAPGQYNSPLHF.

This chain joins TRBV27 and TRBJ1-5; D unclear. Per germline, CDR1 MNHEY and CDR2 SMNVEV (reference sequence). Trimming left V 5 bases short and J 10 bases short, with 15 bases between. There are 13 residues in the CDR3. The CDR3 nucleotides are TGTGCCAGCAGTCCGGGTGTCCAATTACCCCAGCATTTT. Amino acid sequence: CASSPGVQLPQHF.